This record covers a single T cell receptor beta chain. Its specific antigen is unknown. No much larger clone is present one base from it, and per-base qualities are unavailable. Libraries were made using PCR. TCRdb records Illumina HiSeq 2500 as the sequencer. Unique molecular identifiers were incorporated into TCR beta cDNA libraries to reduce PCR and sequencing biases. Per 1 to 10 million input T cells, roughly 0.5 million cDNA molecules were obtained, such that each molecule approximated one T cell. The same protocol used for the earlier healthy control dataset was applied to prepare and sequence the patient libraries. Within a given batch, samples were prepared together, multiplexed and sequenced on the same HiSeq lane. The original methods were these. MIGEC handled the raw barcoded reads, throwing out single-read molecular identifier groups before consensus assembly and CDR3 extraction. VDJtools was used for post-analysis of the clonotype tables, and diversity was normalized by down-sampling every dataset to the size of the smallest sample. To correct batch-related cross-sample contamination, repertoire overlap clustering matched CDR3 amino acid sequences but not nucleotide sequences. Using fastp at Q25 and MiXCR, TCRdb reprocessed the public reads and kept productive beta chains. Each entry merges the rows of one CDR3 protein and shows their most common DNA and genes. The V and J calls were not made by the authors but by TCRdb's processing. The sample records roughly 570,000 distinct CDR3 sequences, roughly 34% of which are singletons. Clones ranked in the top ten supply 6% of the sample.

Per the germline V gene, SGHRS is the CDR1 and YFSETQ is the CDR2. Reading from cysteine to phenylalanine, the CDR3 counts 16 amino acids. Of the read, only the CDR3 DNA is kept; its 48 bases are in frame from base 1. V lost 5 bases and J lost 5 bases; the stretch between them is 22 bases long. The data belong to a study of post-analysis software for immune sequencing data (dated by TCRdb to 2015 to 2017). Study-wide context: Recorded disease courses included relapsing-remitting, secondary progressive and progressive-relapsing multiple sclerosis, with some patients lacking subtype annotation. The patient repertoires were set against about 10 previously published healthy control repertoires from donors whose ages ranged from roughly 6 to 27 years. A subset of samples was prepared in parallel using single-end sample barcoding, then pooled and co-amplified after Illumina adapter ligation.

To demonstrate the VDJtools post-analysis software, TCR beta repertoires were profiled from the peripheral blood of 10 to 15 young patients with multiple sclerosis. The multiple sclerosis patients were children and adolescents between roughly 6 and 17 years of age. Overall study results and their limits: Multiple sclerosis patients had significantly lower normalized Chao1 diversity than controls, a result that suggests substantial peripheral T-cell clonal expansion. Direct clustering with F measure revealed strong co-clustering of samples prepared in the same batch, which led to a batch-effect correction. Patients showed significantly higher frequencies than controls for five TRBV segments, among them TRBV5-6, TRBV5-1 and TRBV20-1. The control group was slightly older than the multiple sclerosis patient group.

The chain couples TRBV5-1 to TRBJ2-5; the D region possibly corresponds to TRBD1 (6 bases align). Sequencing was carried out using blood. The sequence was collected from a girl aged 2 to 17 with multiple sclerosis. This receptor carries the CDR3 CASSRTGTSGTETQYF. The nucleotides read TGCGCCAGCAGTCGGACCGGGACATCGGGGACCGAGACCCAGTACTTC.